This T cell receptor beta chain was identified during a study of monozygotic twins with inflammatory bowel disease (dated by TCRdb to about 2019). Study-wide context: The full study comprised 28 monozygotic twin pairs: nine German pairs (four IBD-concordant, five IBD-discordant) and 19 IBD-discordant Danish pairs. Disease-associated traits were sought mainly through comparisons between IBD patients and their genetically identical healthy co-twins within discordant pairs. Each individual had, on average, about 151 000 unique TCRalpha sequences and 181 000 unique TCRbeta sequences available for analysis. What the work shows at the level of the full study, not this receptor alone: No difference in repertoire similarity was observed between concordant and discordant twins, possibly owing to limited statistical power. IBD patients had lower TCRbeta repertoire diversity, measured by the inverse Simpson index, than their healthy co-twins. The results gave no support for a single strong signal or clonotype linked to IBD. Distinction between different T cell subtypes could not be achieved in the analysis. Background noise and inter-individual variability may have been introduced into the repertoires by the differing immunosuppressive treatments among patients. IBD patients shared fewer clonotypes with other individuals than healthy twins did, most markedly in patients showing signs of disease activity.

A word on this clonotype: Its antigen is still unknown.

From the cysteine up to the phenylalanine, the CDR3 has a length of 12 residues. No DNA is given. According to the germline V gene (reference sequence), CDR1 reads DFQATT and CDR2 reads SNEGSKA. Libraries were made using 5' RACE. Each TCR library was prepared from about 3,300 ng of total RNA. cDNA was synthesized with SMARTScribe reverse transcriptase in eight separate reactions per sample. During cDNA synthesis, unique molecular identifiers containing a 6-nucleotide sample barcode were introduced by template switching. Two nested PCRs of about 15 and 9 cycles amplified the TCRalpha and TCRbeta cDNA, and bead purification followed each PCR. Before amplification, cDNA was treated with uracil DNA-glycosylase and purified using the QIAquick PCR purification kit. In the second PCR, Illumina TruSeq-compatible adapters and sample-specific barcodes were added. Library quality and concentration were assessed using TapeStation and Qubit, and approximately 5 ng of each library was pooled. Pooled libraries were sequenced on an Illumina HiSeq2500 single-index Rapid Run with 2 x 100 bp reads and custom sequencing primers. Turning to the authors' computational methods: UMI-based consensus assembly with MiGEC version 1.2.6 was used to correct PCR and sequencing errors. MiXCR version 2.1.1 was used for V(D)J alignment, clonotype assembly and CDR3 extraction. To normalise gene usage, clonotype sharing and MAIT/NKT TCR abundance, the top 1000, 10 000 and 20 000 clonotypes in each sample were analysed. Diversity was computed as the inverse Simpson index with the vegan R package after downsampling to 27 000 UMIs. Paired Mann-Whitney U tests on discordant twin pairs were used, with Benjamini-Hochberg multiple-testing correction. After TCRdb reprocessed the reads, each CDR3 protein sequence was kept as one row, without DNA. TCRdb's processing, not the study's, gives the V and J calls here. The table of this sample itemizes approximately 420,000 distinct CDR3 sequences. The ten most abundant clones make up roughly 2.5% of the sample.

From each donor, an approximately 2.7 ml peripheral blood sample was collected into PAXgene tubes and kept at -80 degrees C. Without T cell sorting, total RNA was isolated from whole blood using the PAXgene blood miRNA kit on an automated QIAcube. Peripheral blood from monozygotic twin pairs concordant or discordant for inflammatory bowel disease was subjected to deep TCRalpha and TCRbeta repertoire profiling with unique molecular barcoding. Smoking habits were recorded for all twin pairs, and individuals were classified as current, former or never smokers. This clonotype originated in a human donor with ulcerative colitis or Crohn's disease, or a healthy co-twin of an affected twin (not recorded which). Sequenced material: blood. Rearrangement joined TRBV20-1 to TRBJ1-5. The CDR3 region: CSARYSNQHQHF.